The clone carrying this T cell receptor beta chain was counted between two and nine times. The CDR3 runs to 15 residues. Looked up from germline, CDR1 is MNHNS and CDR2 is SASEGT. V was shortened by 2 bases and J by 5 bases, with 12 bases between the two germline ends. Multiplex PCR amplified the TCR beta CDR3 region. Its first round ran for approximately 11 cycles with 32 V and 13 J primers. Each CDR3 protein gets one entry after TCRdb re-called the multiplex PCR reads with MiXCR. The sample records 2,900 or so distinct CDR3 sequences, 45% to 65% being singletons. This entry is derived from a study of immune heterogeneity within non-small cell lung tumors. Bulk tumor genomic DNA, about 570 ng per sample, was the template. Far-apart biopsies, several per primary tumor, were taken during surgery. The cohort was untreated, with newly diagnosed non-small cell lung cancer undergoing curative surgery.

This clonotype was obtained from a man between 60 and 75 years old with non-small cell lung cancer. The sample was lung tumor tissue. J is TRBJ2-2 and V is TRBV6-1; D tentatively fits TRBD1 or TRBD2 (6 bases each). The CDR3 DNA reads TGTGCCAGCAGTGAACCGGGGGCAGTGACCGGGGAGCTGTTTTTT. Translating it yields CASSEPGAVTGELFF.